This T cell receptor (beta chain) stems from a study of cytomegalovirus exposure and HLA in healthy donors. Findings and limits, study-wide: A likely sequencing artifact accounted for one observed cluster of highly shared sequence variants. Follow-up analysis seemed to connect common viral pathogens with several of the most significant clusters identified. Prior analysis indicated that the majority of TCR beta V segments exhibited productivity approximately 90% or approximately 30% of the time.

There are 18 residues in the CDR3. CDR1 is LGHNT, CDR2 FRNRAP, per germline. The V gene end was trimmed by 4 bases and the J gene end by 7 bases; junction bases not matched to a gene: 17. With respect to this clone: What it recognizes is unknown.

PCR involved 60 Vbeta and 13 Jbeta primers. Profiling relied on immunoSEQ multiplex PCR, and the TCRdb table lists in-frame clones only, not all of them. The sample comprises roughly 150,000 clones, around 73% of which are singletons, and about 1.5% rests with the top ten. J is TRBJ2-7 and V is TRBV12-5; the match to TRBD1 covers 12 bases. Sample: PBMCs. The sequence came from a male donor in good health and CMV-seronegative. The CDR3 loop is CASGSTPTRDRGRGEQYF. CDR3 sequence (DNA): TGTGCTAGTGGTTCGACTCCTACCCGGGACAGGGGGCGGGGGGAGCAGTACTTC.